Listed here is a single TCR beta chain. The antigen remains unidentified. This entry belongs to a study of blood T cells in healthy people across ages. Study summary: T cells yielded about one barcoded beta molecule per two cells through template switching.

Broader study findings: Higher diversity, along with more naive CD4+ cells, distinguished long-lived donors from aged donors.

With a J-beta primer mix and a sample-barcoded 5' primer, a second PCR ran roughly 6 to 11 cycles. The template-switch adaptor was a 5' adaptor with 12 random nucleotides. It tagged each cDNA molecule. TCRdb analysed the 5' RACE reads with MiXCR anew, one entry per CDR3 protein. The data show fewer than 800,000 distinct CDR3 sequences, around 49% seen once. Germline trimming cut 0 bases from V and 2 bases from J; bases unmatched to any gene: 3. The CDR3 loop spans 14 amino acids. CDR1 GTSNPN and CDR2 SVGIG come from the germline V gene (reference sequence). Sample: blood. The chain employs TRBV30 and TRBJ2-5, with 7 bases matching TRBD2. The receptor was isolated from a woman in her sixties in good health. CDR3 nucleotides: TGTGCCTGGAGTGTGACGCGGGGGCAAGAGACCCAGTACTTC. It yields the protein CAWSVTRGQETQYF. The complete variable domain, with remaining parts taken from reference TRBV30 and TRBJ2-5, reads SQTIHQWPATLVQPVGSPLSLECTVEGTSNPNLYWYRQAAGRGLQLLFYSVGIGQISSEVPQNLSASRPQDRQFILSSKKLLLSDSGFYLCAWSVTRGQETQYFGPGTRLLVL.